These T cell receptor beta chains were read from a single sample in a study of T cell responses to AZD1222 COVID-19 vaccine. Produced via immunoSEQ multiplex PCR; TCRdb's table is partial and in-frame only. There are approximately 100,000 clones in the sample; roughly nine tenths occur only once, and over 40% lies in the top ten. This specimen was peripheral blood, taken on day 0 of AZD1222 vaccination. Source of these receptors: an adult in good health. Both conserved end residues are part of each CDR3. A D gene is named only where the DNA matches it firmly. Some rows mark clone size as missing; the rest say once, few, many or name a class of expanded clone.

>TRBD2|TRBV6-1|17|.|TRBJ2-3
CASSETGTSLAADTQYF
TGTGCCAGCAGTGAAACCGGGACTAGCCTAGCGGCAGATACGCAGTATTTT
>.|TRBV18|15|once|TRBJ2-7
CASSLAGAGSGEQYF
TGTGCCAGCTCCCTGGCCGGCGCGGGATCAGGGGAGCAGTACTTC
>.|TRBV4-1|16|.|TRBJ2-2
CASSQGGSGVSGELFF
TGCGCCAGCAGCCAGGGGGGATCTGGGGTGTCCGGGGAGCTGTTTTTT
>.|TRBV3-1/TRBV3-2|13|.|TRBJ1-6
CASSQLRDSPLHF
TGTGCCAGCAGCCAACTGCGGGACTCACCCCTCCACTTT
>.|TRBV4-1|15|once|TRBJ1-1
CASSRGGGVETEAFF
TGCGCCAGCAGCCGCGGCGGAGGGGTTGAAACTGAAGCTTTCTTT
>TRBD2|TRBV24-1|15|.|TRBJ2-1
CATSDPTSVYNEQFF
TGTGCCACCAGTGACCCTACTAGCGTATACAATGAGCAGTTCTTC
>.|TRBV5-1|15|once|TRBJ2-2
CASSLTSRLTGELFF
TGCGCCAGCAGCTTGACTTCAAGGCTCACCGGGGAGCTGTTTTTT
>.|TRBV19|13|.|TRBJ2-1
CASSISLTEEQFF
TGTGCCAGTAGTATAAGCCTAACAGAGGAGCAGTTCTTC
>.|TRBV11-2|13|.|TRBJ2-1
CASSLGGVNEQFF
TGTGCCAGCAGCCTGGGAGGAGTAAATGAGCAGTTCTTC
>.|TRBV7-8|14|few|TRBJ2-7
CASSLGRVFFEQYF
TGTGCCAGCAGCTTAGGACGGGTGTTTTTCGAGCAGTACTTC
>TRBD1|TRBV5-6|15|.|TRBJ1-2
CASSLTGGAYYGYTF
TGTGCCAGCAGCTTGACAGGGGGCGCATACTATGGCTACACCTTC
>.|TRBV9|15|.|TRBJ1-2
CASSALGGTNYGYTF
TGTGCCAGCAGTGCCTTAGGGGGAACTAACTATGGCTACACCTTC
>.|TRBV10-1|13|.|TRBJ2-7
CASNLRGLNEQYF
TGCGCCAGCAATCTACGGGGGCTCAACGAGCAGTACTTC
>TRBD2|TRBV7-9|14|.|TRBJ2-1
CASSFSGANNEQFF
TGTGCCAGCAGCTTTAGCGGGGCGAACAATGAGCAGTTCTTC
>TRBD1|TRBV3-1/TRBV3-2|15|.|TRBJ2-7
CASSQNYRGSYEQYF
TGTGCCAGCAGCCAAAATTACAGGGGCTCCTACGAGCAGTACTTC
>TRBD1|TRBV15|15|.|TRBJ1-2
CATRTSERQGYGYTF
TGTGCCACCAGAACCAGCGAGAGACAGGGCTATGGCTACACCTTC
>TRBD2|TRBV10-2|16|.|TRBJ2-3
CASSDTLAGGIDTQYF
TGCGCCAGCAGTGACACCCTAGCGGGAGGCATAGATACGCAGTATTTT
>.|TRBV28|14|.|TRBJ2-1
CASSYGTINNEQFF
TGTGCCAGCAGTTACGGGACGATTAACAATGAGCAGTTCTTC
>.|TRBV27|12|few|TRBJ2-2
CASKFGTGELFF
TGTGCCAGCAAGTTTGGTACCGGGGAGCTGTTTTTT
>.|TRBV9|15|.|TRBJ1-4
CASSDGSATNEKLFF
TGTGCCAGCAGCGATGGTTCAGCAACTAATGAAAAACTGTTTTTT
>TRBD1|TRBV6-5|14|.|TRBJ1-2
CASSGTGGYYGYTF
TGTGCCAGCAGCGGGACAGGGGGTTACTATGGCTACACCTTC
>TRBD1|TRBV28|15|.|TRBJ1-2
CASSTPGQTHYGYTF
TGTGCCAGCAGTACGCCGGGACAGACCCACTATGGCTACACCTTC
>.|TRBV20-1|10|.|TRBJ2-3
CSATGDTQYF
TGCAGTGCTACAGGAGATACGCAGTATTTT
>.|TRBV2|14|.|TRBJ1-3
CASSRTVSGNTIYF
TGTGCCAGCAGTAGGACAGTTTCTGGAAACACCATATATTTT
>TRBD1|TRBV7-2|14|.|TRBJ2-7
CASSRDRVSYEQYF
TGTGCCAGCAGCAGAGACAGGGTCTCCTACGAGCAGTACTTC
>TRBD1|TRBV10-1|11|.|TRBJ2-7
CASPGTGTAYF
TGCGCCAGCCCCGGAACCGGGACAGCGTACTTC
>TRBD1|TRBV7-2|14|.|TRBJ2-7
CASSFWTGPYEQYF
TGTGCCAGCAGCTTCTGGACAGGCCCCTACGAGCAGTACTTC